This T cell receptor beta chain appears in the sequencing data of a study of blood T cell repertoires in COVID-19. The V and J ends lost 4 bases and 5 bases, in that order; junction bases with no gene match: 12. CDR1 MNHEY and CDR2 SVGEGT come from the germline V gene. The CDR3 spans 16 residues. Profiling relied on immunoSEQ multiplex PCR, and the TCRdb table lists in-frame clones only, not all of them. Among 170,000 or so clones, roughly 88% were seen once, and the ten largest hold about 6.6%. The clonotype was recovered from a woman between 50 and 59 years old who had recovered from COVID-19. This rearrangement joins TRBV6-2 or TRBV6-3 to TRBJ2-7, with 9 bases matching TRBD2. The sequencing sample was made of PBMCs or T cells enriched from blood (not recorded which). Here the CDR3 DNA reads TGTGCCAGCAGTTCCCCCATCCAGCGGGGGGTTCACGAGCAGTACTTC. As protein: CASSSPIQRGVHEQYF.